The next 21 T cell receptor beta chains were all read from a single sample in a study of molecular identifiers for immune sequencing clone quantification. A single record per CDR3 protein comes from TCRdb applying MiXCR to the PCR reads. This table has some 88,000 distinct CDR3 sequences, about 21% appearing once. Sequencing was carried out using naive CD8+ T cells from blood, with Jurkat cell RNA spiked in. Subset in this sample: FACS-sorted CD8+CD4-CCR7+CD45RA+ naive T cells. The receptors derive from a human donor in good health. Some libraries in this study had Jurkat cell RNA spiked in.

This clonotype has ten or more counts. At one boundary the junction diverges from the germline segment, which might be a read error. The DNA for the CDR3 is TGTGCCAGCAGTGACTCAGATGCAGGGGATCTTGAGGATACGCAGTATTTT. Its protein is CASSDSDAGDLEDTQYF. The chain has TRBV6-6 and TRBJ2-3; tentative D call: TRBD1 (6 bases). The CDR3 has 17 residues. CDR1 MNHNY and CDR2 SVGAGI come from the germline V gene (reference sequence).

The J gene is TRBJ1-2, the V gene TRBV7-9; D perhaps matches TRBD1 (6 bases). Looked up from germline, CDR1 is SEHNR and CDR2 is FQNEAQ (reference sequence). Trimming pared 4 bases from V and 10 bases from J, leaving 19 bases between. CDR3 length: 14 residues. The CDR3 spells CASSSETGTSDYTF. CDR3 sequence (DNA): TGTGCCAGCAGCTCGGAGACAGGAACATCTGACTACACCTTC.

A remark on this clonotype: This sequence may be a read error, since a much larger clone differs from it by one base. V is TRBV4-3 and J is TRBJ2-3; 11 positions match TRBD2. The CDR3 is made up of 17 amino acids. From germline, CDR1 is LGHNA and CDR2 YSLEER. CDR3 region: CAGSQDSSGRGEDTQYF. The CDR3 region has the DNA TGCGCCGGCAGCCAAGATAGTAGCGGGAGGGGGGAAGATACGCAGTATTTT.

This clonotype has just a few counts. A much larger clone sits a single nucleotide away, making a read error possible. This chain uses TRBV7-9 with TRBJ2-1; D not certain. Germline CDR1 and CDR2: SEHNR and FQNEAQ (reference sequence). The CDR3 sequence is 14 residues long. V gave up 3 bases and J gave up 0 bases, with 6 bases separating them. For the CDR3, the DNA is TGTGCCAGCAGCTTGGTCTACTCCTACAATGAGCAGTTCTTC. Translated, it gives CASSLVYSYNEQFF.

J is TRBJ2-2 and V is TRBV4-1, with a weak D call TRBD1 (6 bases). CDR1 MGHRA and CDR2 YSYEKL come from the germline V gene. V was trimmed by 4 bases and J by 2 bases, leaving 20 bases between them. The CDR3 runs to 18 residues. The CDR3 reads CASSPGGHNGVNTGELFF. DNA for the CDR3: TGCGCCAGCAGCCCTGGGGGACACAACGGGGTTAACACCGGGGAGCTGTTTTTT.

Comments on this clonotype: At one end the junction does not follow the germline gene, possibly because of a read error. The J gene is TRBJ2-7, the V gene TRBV27; D may match TRBD1 or TRBD2 (5 bases each). The CDR3 sequence is 14 residues long. Per the germline V gene, CDR1 is MNHEY and CDR2 is SMNVEV (reference sequence). The CDR3 loop is CTSSPGTASYEQYF. The CDR3 DNA follows: TGTACCAGCAGTCCCGGGACGGCATCCTACGAGCAGTACTTC.

This chain links TRBV2 with TRBJ2-1; 7 nucleotides line up with TRBD2. J lost 10 bases, V lost 0 bases, and 12 bases had no gene match. In germline, CDR1 is SNHLY, CDR2 FYNNEI. This CDR3 spans 16 amino acids. Written as DNA, the CDR3 is TGTGCCAGCAGTGAAGCAAGAGCGGGGCCTCGGAGGGAGCAGTTCTTC. Protein product: CASSEARAGPRREQFF.

The gene calls are TRBV9 and TRBJ1-1, with D possibly being TRBD1 (5 bases). V gave up 0 bases and J gave up 3 bases, with 15 bases separating them. The CDR3 contains 16 residues. CDR1 SGDLS and CDR2 YYNGEE come from the germline V gene. CDR3 nucleotide sequence: TGTGCCAGCAGCGTAGGGGGGGATTTTGTGTACACTGAAGCTTTCTTT. As protein: CASSVGGDFVYTEAFF.

This clonotype was seen many times. The chain is built from TRBV4-1 and TRBJ1-1; D ambiguous. CDR1 is MGHRA and CDR2 is YSYEKL in the germline V gene. Between the trimmed V and J ends, which lost 3 bases and 3 bases, there was a span of 17 bases. The CDR3 loop spans 16 amino acids. The CDR3 bases are TGCGCCAGCAGCCACTCAATAGGTTGGCCGGACACTGAAGCTTTCTTT. It translates to CASSHSIGWPDTEAFF.

This clonotype was seen at least ten times. The chain combines TRBV19 with TRBJ2-7; 8 nucleotides agree with TRBD2. This CDR3 has 15 amino acids. From germline, CDR1 is LNHDA and CDR2 SQIVND (reference sequence). V lost 7 bases to trimming and J lost 4 bases; unmatched junction nucleotides: 12. The CDR3 spells CASKPSGGGGYEQYF. In nucleotides, the CDR3 is TGTGCCAGTAAACCAAGCGGGGGTGGCGGGTACGAGCAGTACTTC.

With regard to this clonotype: One base away lies a much larger clone, so this may be a sequencing read error. The chain is built from TRBV9 and TRBJ2-2; D perhaps matches TRBD2 (5 bases). Trimming pared 0 bases from V and 3 bases from J, leaving 9 bases between. The CDR3 covers 15 residues. Germline lookup yields CDR1 SGDLS and CDR2 YYNGEE. The CDR3: CASSVEDLDTGELFF. Here the CDR3 DNA reads TGTGCCAGCAGCGTAGAGGACTTGGACACCGGGGAGCTGTTTTTT.

This clonotype was seen ten or more times. In DNA, the CDR3 is TGTGCCAGCAGCCCAACAGACAGAGCGAACACCGGGGAGCTGTTTTTT. It codes for CASSPTDRANTGELFF. The chain couples TRBV6-2 or TRBV6-3 to TRBJ2-2, with a possible D match to TRBD1 (5 bases). This CDR3 comprises 16 residues. V lost 6 bases to trimming and J lost 0 bases, with 14 bases between them. Germline V gene data show CDR1 as MNHEY and CDR2 as SVGEGT.

This clonotype has only a few counts. The chain combines TRBV20-1 with TRBJ2-7; 7 positions match TRBD2. V trimming: 2 bases; J trimming: 3 bases; junction bases outside the gene matches: 13. CDR1 and CDR2 from the germline V gene are DFQATT and SNEGSKA (reference sequence). The CDR3 extends over 16 amino acids. DNA of the CDR3: TGCAGTGCTAGAAAAAACAAGGCGGGGGTCTTCTACGAGCAGTACTTC. Its translation: CSARKNKAGVFYEQYF.

This sequence joins TRBV28 and TRBJ2-7, with a tentative D call TRBD1 (6 bases). CDR3 length: 11 amino acids. V lost 7 bases, J lost 4 bases, and 8 bases lay in between. Germline V CDR1 and CDR2: MDHEN, SYDVKM. This chain's CDR3 is CASKGVYEQYF. In DNA form, the CDR3 reads TGTGCCAGCAAGGGGGTTTACGAGCAGTACTTC.

In its sample, this clonotype was seen once. The J gene is TRBJ2-7, the V gene TRBV18, with a tentative D call TRBD1 (6 bases). Germline V gene lookup returns CDR1 KGHSH and CDR2 LQKENI. This CDR3 is built from 17 residues. V lost 4 bases to trimming and J lost 5 bases, with 24 bases between them. The CDR3 nucleotides are TGTGCCAGCTCACATACAGGGTTCCGGTCCCCAGGAGACGAGCAGTACTTC. It translates to CASSHTGFRSPGDEQYF.

This clonotype was observed at least ten times. The chain combines TRBV9 with TRBJ2-1, with D possibly TRBD2 on 6 matching bases. Germline lookup yields CDR1 SGDLS and CDR2 YYNGEE. The V and J ends lost 4 bases and 8 bases respectively, with 25 bases between them. The CDR3 spans 17 residues. The CDR3 sequence is CASSPTLPGTSRDEQFF. The DNA for the CDR3 is TGTGCCAGCAGCCCCACCCTGCCCGGGACTTCAAGGGATGAGCAGTTCTTC. The full variable domain, completed using reference TRBV9 and TRBJ2-1, is DSGVTQTPKHLITATGQRVTLRCSPRSGDLSVYWYQQSLDQGLQFLIQYYNGEERAKGNILERFSAQQFPDLHSELNLSSLELGDSALYFCASSPTLPGTSRDEQFFGPGTRLTVL.

This clonotype turned up a few times. A much larger clonotype is one base distant, so this may be a read error. The chain is built from TRBV4-1 and TRBJ2-7; tentative D call: TRBD1 (5 bases). CDR3 length: 14 amino acids. In germline, CDR1 is MGHRA, CDR2 YSYEKL. Deletions cut 2 bases from V and 4 bases from J, with 12 bases between. In DNA form, the CDR3 reads TGCGCCAGCAGCCAACAGGCAGGGAATTACGAGCAGTACTTC. This encodes CASSQQAGNYEQYF.

The chain couples TRBV13 to TRBJ2-5, with TRBD2 matching over 11 bases. The CDR3 runs to 16 residues. The J segment lost 2 bases and the V segment lost 5 bases, leaving 7 bases of the junction unmatched. Germline-derived CDR1 and CDR2 are PRHDT and FYEKMQ (reference sequence). CDR3 region: CASSNALAGGQETQYF. CDR3 nucleotides: TGTGCCAGCAGCAACGCCCTAGCGGGGGGTCAAGAGACCCAGTACTTC.

In this sample, this clonotype turned up many times. The genes are TRBV7-9 and TRBJ2-7, with TRBD1 identical over 8 bases. The J segment lost 6 bases and the V segment lost 5 bases, leaving 6 bases of the junction unmatched. The CDR3 has 13 residues. The germline CDR1 and CDR2 sequences are SEHNR and FQNEAQ (reference sequence). The CDR3: CASSGQGSAEQYF. The CDR3 nucleotides read TGTGCCAGCAGCGGACAGGGTTCTGCCGAGCAGTACTTC. The full variable domain, its missing parts supplied by reference TRBV7-9 and TRBJ2-7, is DTGVSQNPRHKITKRGQNVTFRCDPISEHNRLYWYRQTLGQGPEFLTYFQNEAQLEKSRLLSDRFSAERPKGSFSTLEIQRTEQGDSAMYLCASSGQGSAEQYFGPGTRLTVT.

The chain combines TRBV9 with TRBJ1-1, with D possibly TRBD1 on 5 matching bases. Looked up from germline, CDR1 is SGDLS and CDR2 is YYNGEE. Trimming removed 1 base from V and 0 bases from J, with 25 bases in between. The CDR3 runs to 20 residues. CDR3: CASSVKADRGGEAVNTEAFF. CDR3 bases: TGTGCCAGCAGCGTAAAGGCCGATAGGGGAGGGGAGGCGGTGAACACTGAAGCTTTCTTT.

This clonotype was seen a handful of times. The rearrangement links TRBV19 to TRBJ2-3; no clear D gene. Looked up from germline, CDR1 is LNHDA and CDR2 is SQIVND (reference sequence). The ends were cut back, 10 bases at V and 1 base at J, with 12 bases in the middle. This CDR3 is 13 amino acids long. As DNA, the CDR3 is TGTGCCACCGCACTGAGTGGCACAGATACGCAGTATTTT. Translated: CATALSGTDTQYF.